The following is a T cell receptor (beta chain) sequence with its context. Its antigen is as yet unknown. Collection of blood occurred at baseline, at cycle 4 day 1, and at cycle 7 day 1. The data belong to a study of OX40 agonist ivuxolimab in advanced cancers. The overall study: Ivuxolimab, which patients received intravenously every 2 weeks, was dosed at 0.01 to 10 mg/kg. Aged about 20 to 80 with a mean of 60 years, they were 75% to 85% male.

Trimming at V came to 5 bases and at J to 6 bases, leaving 6 bases not matched to a gene. Germline CDR1 is MNHNY and CDR2 is SVGAGI (reference sequence). The CDR3 covers 14 residues. Study results and limitations: Among the lowest peripheral clonal expansion occurred in 0.1-3.0 mg/kg partial responders.

Libraries were prepared by immunoSEQ multiplex PCR; TCRdb keeps only in-frame clonotypes and omits some of them. The sample has more than 65,000 clones; about 81% are singletons. The TCR comes from an adult with an advanced solid tumor such as melanoma, head and neck, liver or kidney cancer. The sequenced sample was CD4+ or CD8+ T cells sorted from blood, obtained in a trial of the OX40 agonist ivuxolimab. The chain joins TRBV6-6 to TRBJ1-5; 8 positions agree with TRBD1. As DNA, the CDR3 is TGTGCCAGCAGTCCCGACAGGGGTAGTCAGCCCCAGCATTTT. It is translated as CASSPDRGSQPQHF.